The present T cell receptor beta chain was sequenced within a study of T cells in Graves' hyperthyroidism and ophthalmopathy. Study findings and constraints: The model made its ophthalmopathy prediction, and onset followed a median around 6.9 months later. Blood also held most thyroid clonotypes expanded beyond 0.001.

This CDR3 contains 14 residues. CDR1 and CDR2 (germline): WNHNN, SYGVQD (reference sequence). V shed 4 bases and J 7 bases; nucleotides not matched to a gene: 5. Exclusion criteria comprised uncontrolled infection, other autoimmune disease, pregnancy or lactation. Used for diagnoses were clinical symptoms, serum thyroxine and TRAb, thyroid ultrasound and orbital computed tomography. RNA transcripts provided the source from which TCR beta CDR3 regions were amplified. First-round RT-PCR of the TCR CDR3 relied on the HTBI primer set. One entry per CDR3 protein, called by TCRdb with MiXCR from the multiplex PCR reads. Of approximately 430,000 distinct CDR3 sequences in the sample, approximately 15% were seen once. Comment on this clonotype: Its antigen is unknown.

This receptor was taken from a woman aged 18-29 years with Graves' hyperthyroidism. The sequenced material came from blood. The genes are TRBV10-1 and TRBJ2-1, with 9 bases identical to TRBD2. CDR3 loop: CASSGGLATNEQFF. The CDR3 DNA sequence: TGCGCCAGCAGTGGGGGACTAGCTACGAATGAGCAGTTCTTC.